This T cell receptor (beta chain) was identified in a study of CD8+ T cells in alopecia areata. In alopecia areata patients, both lesional scalp punch biopsies and peripheral blood were collected. Cell sorting on a FACSAria was used to separate CD4+ and CD8+ T cells from the PBMCs. Extracted RNA was reverse transcribed into cDNA, the sequencing template. The method was immunoSEQ multiplex PCR; TCRdb's version includes in-frame clones alone and lacks a portion of them. The table includes 100,000 to 120,000 clones, about 50% detected once. Study observations and caveats: Elevated clonality characterized lesional scalp relative to normal scalp, particularly in alopecia totalis/universalis.

Points on this clone: The antigen remains unidentified.

With V trimmed by 7 bases and J by 4 bases, 5 bases remained unmatched. This CDR3 contains 13 residues. In germline, CDR1 is MNHNS, CDR2 SASEGT. The V and J genes are TRBV6-1 and TRBJ2-5; 8 nucleotides agree with TRBD1. This clonotype was obtained from a human donor with alopecia areata. Sample: NKG2D-low CD8+ T cells sorted from blood. As DNA, the CDR3 is TGTGCCAGCACCGACAGGGGAAGAGAGACCCAGTACTTC. Protein product: CASTDRGRETQYF.